Following are 22 T cell receptor beta chains from one sample sequenced in a study of PD-L1 blockade in urothelial cancer. Sequencing was performed with immunoSEQ multiplex PCR; in TCRdb, only in-frame clones are kept and a portion is missing. The sample has about 80,000 clones, approximately 86% seen once; the top ten hold 4.5% to 7%. This specimen consisted of PBMCs, obtained around atezolizumab (anti-PD-L1) treatment. The receptors were sampled from a woman between 65 and 79 years old with urothelial cancer.

The chain has TRBV7-9 and TRBJ2-3; TRBD2 matches at 10 bases. CDR1 is SEHNR and CDR2 is FQNEAQ in the germline V gene (reference sequence). This CDR3 is built from 16 residues. Trimming at V came to 6 bases and at J to 5 bases, leaving 11 bases not matched to a gene. CDR3 loop: CASRLPLAGVVDTQYF. In DNA, the CDR3 is TGTGCCAGCAGGTTACCCCTAGCGGGAGTCGTAGATACGCAGTATTTT. Complete variable domain (other parts from reference TRBV7-9 and TRBJ2-3): DTGVSQNPRHKITKRGQNVTFRCDPISEHNRLYWYRQTLGQGPEFLTYFQNEAQLEKSRLLSDRFSAERPKGSFSTLEIQRTEQGDSAMYLCASRLPLAGVVDTQYFGPGTRLTVL.

This clone occurred a few times. This chain joins TRBV11-2 and TRBJ2-1, with 8 positions matching TRBD2. Germline-derived CDR1 and CDR2 are SGHAT and FQNNGV. CDR3 length equals 16 residues. Germline trimming cut 6 bases from V and 0 bases from J; bases unmatched to any gene: 7. The CDR3 spells CASRGISGTSYNEQFF. CDR3 in DNA: TGTGCCAGCAGGGGAATTAGCGGGACCTCCTACAATGAGCAGTTCTTC.

The chain uses TRBV11-2 and TRBJ1-1, with 8 bases lining up with TRBD1. V dropped 3 bases and J dropped 0; count of bases not matched to a gene: 6. Germline values: CDR1 SGHAT, CDR2 FQNNGV. This CDR3 region has 16 residues. The CDR3 sequence is CASSFGTGPMNTEAFF. The CDR3 DNA reads TGTGCCAGCAGCTTTGGGACAGGACCCATGAACACTGAAGCTTTCTTT.

The CDR3 spells CASSLTGRTEAFF. The CDR3 region has the DNA TGTGCCAGCAGCTTGACAGGACGGACTGAAGCTTTCTTT. V and J are TRBV5-4 and TRBJ1-1; perhaps TRBD1 as D (5 bases). Trimming cost V 1 base and J 5 bases, with 9 bases left between them. Germline CDR1 reads SGHNT; CDR2 reads YYREEE (reference sequence). The length of the CDR3 is 13 residues.

The V and J genes are TRBV5-1 and TRBJ1-5, with TRBD1 matching 8 bases. The CDR3 is 17 residues long. The germline gives CDR1 SGHRS, CDR2 YFSETQ. Losses at the gene ends were 0 bases for V and 0 bases for J; bases not matched to a gene: 5. The CDR3 sequence: CASSLDATGDSNQPQHF. The CDR3 coding sequence is TGCGCCAGCAGCTTGGACGCGACAGGGGATAGCAATCAGCCCCAGCATTTT. Variable domain in full (rest from reference TRBV5-1 and TRBJ1-5): KAGVTQTPRYLIKTRGQQVTLSCSPISGHRSVSWYQQTPGQGLQFLFEYFSETQRNKGNFPGRFSGRQFSNSRSEMNVSTLELGDSALYLCASSLDATGDSNQPQHFGDGTRLSIL.

V usage is TRBV19 and J usage is TRBJ2-7; weak D call: TRBD2 (6 bases). CDR3 length equals 15 residues. Trimming left V 5 bases short and J 2 bases short, with 16 bases between. Germline loops: CDR1 LNHDA, CDR2 SQIVND (reference sequence). CDR3 sequence: CASSPLAGTAYEQYF. For the CDR3, the DNA is TGTGCCAGTAGTCCCCTTGCGGGAACCGCCTACGAGCAGTACTTC.

This clone was seen a single time. The chain is built from TRBV10-3 and TRBJ2-3; D is perhaps TRBD1 (5 bases). The CDR3 has 13 residues. CDR1 ENHRY and CDR2 SYGVKD come from the germline V gene. Trimming stripped 6 bases from V and 5 bases from J, with 12 bases between. CDR3 in DNA: TGTGCCATCAGCCTCTTGCAGGGAGATACGCAGTATTTT. This gives the protein CAISLLQGDTQYF.

The genes are TRBV7-6 and TRBJ2-1; maybe TRBD1 (7 bases). CDR1 is SGHVS and CDR2 is FNYEAQ in the germline V gene. This CDR3 region has 17 residues. Deletions cut 2 bases from V and 4 bases from J, with 18 bases between. The CDR3 sequence is CASSLYQGGVEYNEQFF. The CDR3 DNA follows: TGTGCCAGCAGCTTATATCAGGGGGGAGTGGAATACAATGAGCAGTTCTTC.

The chain combines TRBV29-1 with TRBJ2-1; 8 positions agree with TRBD2. CDR3 length equals 16 residues. V shed 6 bases, J shed 1 base, and the junction held 11 bases outside the gene matches. Germline CDR1 reads SQVTM; CDR2 reads ANQGSEA. The CDR3 reads CSVHDGGGPSYNEQFF. As DNA, the CDR3 is TGCAGCGTCCACGACGGGGGGGGGCCTTCCTACAATGAGCAGTTCTTC.

The chain combines TRBV7-9 with TRBJ2-7, with D tentatively TRBD2 (6 bases). In germline, CDR1 is SEHNR, CDR2 FQNEAQ (reference sequence). The CDR3 sequence is 14 residues long. V was trimmed by 7 bases and J by 3 bases, leaving 16 bases between them. Here the CDR3 reads CASTADVAVYEQYF. Here the CDR3 DNA reads TGTGCCAGCACCGCCGATGTAGCGGTCTACGAGCAGTACTTC.

The chain is built from TRBV29-1 and TRBJ2-1; 8 nucleotides agree with TRBD1. V was clipped by 0 bases and J by 5 bases; unmatched bases: 3. CDR3 length: 14 amino acids. Germline-derived CDR1 and CDR2 are SQVTM and ANQGSEA. Written as DNA, the CDR3 is TGCAGCGTTGAAGATATGACAGGGGACAATGAGCAGTTCTTC. Residues: CSVEDMTGDNEQFF.

This clone was detected only once. V gene TRBV7-3 combines with J gene TRBJ2-1; D perhaps matches TRBD1 (5 bases). CDR3 length equals 15 residues. Germline loops: CDR1 SGHTA, CDR2 FQGTGA. The V end lost 5 bases, the J end lost 0 bases, and 11 bases lay between the germline ends. CDR3 amino acids: CASSPLGVSYNEQFF. CDR3 DNA: TGTGCCAGCAGCCCGTTAGGGGTCTCCTACAATGAGCAGTTCTTC. Filled out from reference TRBV7-3 and TRBJ2-1, the complete variable domain reads GAGVSQTPSNKVTEKGKYVELRCDPISGHTALYWYRQSLGQGPEFLIYFQGTGAADDSGLPNDRFFAVRPEGSVSTLKIQRTERGDSAVYLCASSPLGVSYNEQFFGPGTRLTVL.

This clone appeared once. The V call is TRBV5-8, the J call TRBJ2-3; 11 bases match TRBD1. The CDR3 has 15 residues. CDR1 is SGHTS, CDR2 YDEGEE, per germline. Unmatched junction bases numbered 1, after V lost 0 bases and J lost 4 bases. This CDR3 reads CASSLGTGGADTQYF. The CDR3 DNA follows: TGTGCCAGCAGCTTGGGGACAGGGGGCGCAGATACGCAGTATTTT.

V usage is TRBV18 and J usage is TRBJ2-1; D is unclear. This CDR3 comprises 16 residues. Germline values: CDR1 KGHSH, CDR2 LQKENI. V was shortened by 0 bases and J by 0 bases, with 9 bases between the two germline ends. The CDR3 is CASSPPTGSSYNEQFF. The CDR3 DNA sequence: TGTGCCAGCTCACCACCAACGGGTAGCTCCTACAATGAGCAGTTCTTC.

The chain combines TRBV7-3 with TRBJ1-1; 8 bases are a match to TRBD1. This CDR3 has 14 amino acids. Per germline, CDR1 SGHTA and CDR2 FQGTGA. The V and J ends lost 4 bases and 1 base, in that order; junction bases with no gene match: 2. The CDR3 protein is CASSSGTGNTEAFF. The CDR3 DNA is TGTGCCAGCAGCTCGGGGACAGGGAACACTGAAGCTTTCTTT. The full variable domain, its missing parts supplied by reference TRBV7-3 and TRBJ1-1, is GAGVSQTPSNKVTEKGKYVELRCDPISGHTALYWYRQSLGQGPEFLIYFQGTGAADDSGLPNDRFFAVRPEGSVSTLKIQRTERGDSAVYLCASSSGTGNTEAFFGQGTRLTVV.

The V gene is TRBV2, the J gene TRBJ2-1; perhaps TRBD2 as D (6 bases). CDR3 length: 12 residues. The germline V gene encodes CDR1 SNHLY and CDR2 FYNNEI. Trimming took off 5 bases at V and 9 bases at J, with 11 bases between the two ends. CDR3 residues: CASSRLVSEQFF. The CDR3 DNA is TGTGCCAGCAGTCGACTAGTTTCTGAGCAGTTCTTC.

The chain employs TRBV2 and TRBJ1-2, with 9 positions matching TRBD1. V shed 5 bases and J 4 bases; nucleotides not matched to a gene: 8. CDR3 size: 15 residues. CDR1 is SNHLY, CDR2 FYNNEI, per germline. CDR3 nucleotide sequence: TGTGCCAGCAGTCCGGTGACAGGGGGTCGCTATGGCTACACCTTC. Its protein product is CASSPVTGGRYGYTF.

This sequence joins TRBV6-6 and TRBJ2-5, with TRBD1 identical over 11 bases. CDR3 length equals 15 residues. From germline, CDR1 is MNHNY and CDR2 SVGAGI (reference sequence). V gave up 1 base and J gave up 5 bases; unmatched junction bases: 3. The CDR3 loop is CASSYYGTGGETQYF. The CDR3 DNA sequence: TGTGCCAGCAGTTACTACGGGACAGGGGGGGAGACCCAGTACTTC.

The rearrangement uses TRBV9 and TRBJ2-1, with 11 bases matching TRBD2. Looked up from germline, CDR1 is SGDLS and CDR2 is YYNGEE. With V trimmed by 0 bases and J by 9 bases, 5 bases remained unmatched. The CDR3 is 15 amino acids. The CDR3 DNA follows: TGTGCCAGCAGCGTAGTAGCGGGAGGGCCCATTGAGCAGTTCTTC. Translated, it gives CASSVVAGGPIEQFF.

The rearrangement joins TRBV5-1 to TRBJ2-3; 10 bases align to TRBD2. This CDR3 region has 17 residues. Germline lookup yields CDR1 SGHRS and CDR2 YFSETQ. The J segment lost 0 bases and the V segment lost 0 bases, leaving 4 bases of the junction unmatched. DNA for the CDR3: TGCGCCAGCAGCTTGGCTAGCGGGGGCCTTAGCACAGATACGCAGTATTTT. This sequence encodes CASSLASGGLSTDTQYF.

The chain combines TRBV9 with TRBJ2-4; no clear D. The CDR3 loop spans 12 amino acids. V shed 0 bases and J shed 8 bases, with 6 bases lying between them. CDR1 is SGDLS and CDR2 is YYNGEE in the germline V gene. The CDR3 region is CASSVGSDIQYF. The CDR3, as DNA: TGTGCCAGCAGCGTAGGGTCAGACATTCAGTACTTC.

V usage is TRBV28 and J usage is TRBJ1-3; D is uncertain. CDR3 length: 14 residues. Between the trimmed V and J ends, which lost 2 bases and 0 bases, there was a span of 5 bases. Germline V gene data show CDR1 as MDHEN and CDR2 as SYDVKM. CDR3: CASSLLSSGNTIYF. CDR3 bases: TGTGCCAGCAGTTTACTGAGCTCTGGAAACACCATATATTTT. The complete variable domain, with remaining parts taken from reference TRBV28 and TRBJ1-3, reads DVKVTQSSRYLVKRTGEKVFLECVQDMDHENMFWYRQDPGLGLRLIYFSYDVKMKEKGDIPEGYSVSREKKERFSLILESASTNQTSMYLCASSLLSSGNTIYFGEGSWLTVV.